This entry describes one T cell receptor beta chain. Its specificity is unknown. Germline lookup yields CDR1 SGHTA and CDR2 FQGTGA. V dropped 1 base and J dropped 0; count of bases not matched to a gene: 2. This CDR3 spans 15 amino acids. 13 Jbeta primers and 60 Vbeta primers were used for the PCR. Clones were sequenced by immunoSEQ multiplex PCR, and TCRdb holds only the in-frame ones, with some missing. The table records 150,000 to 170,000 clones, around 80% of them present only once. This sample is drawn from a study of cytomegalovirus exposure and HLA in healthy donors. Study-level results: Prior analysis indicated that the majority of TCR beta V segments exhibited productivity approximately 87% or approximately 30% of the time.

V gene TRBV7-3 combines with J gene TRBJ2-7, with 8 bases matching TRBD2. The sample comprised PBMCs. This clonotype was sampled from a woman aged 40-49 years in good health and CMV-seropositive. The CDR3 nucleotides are TGTGCCAGCAGCTTAATAGCGGGGAGCTCCTACGAGCAGTACTTC. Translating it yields CASSLIAGSSYEQYF.